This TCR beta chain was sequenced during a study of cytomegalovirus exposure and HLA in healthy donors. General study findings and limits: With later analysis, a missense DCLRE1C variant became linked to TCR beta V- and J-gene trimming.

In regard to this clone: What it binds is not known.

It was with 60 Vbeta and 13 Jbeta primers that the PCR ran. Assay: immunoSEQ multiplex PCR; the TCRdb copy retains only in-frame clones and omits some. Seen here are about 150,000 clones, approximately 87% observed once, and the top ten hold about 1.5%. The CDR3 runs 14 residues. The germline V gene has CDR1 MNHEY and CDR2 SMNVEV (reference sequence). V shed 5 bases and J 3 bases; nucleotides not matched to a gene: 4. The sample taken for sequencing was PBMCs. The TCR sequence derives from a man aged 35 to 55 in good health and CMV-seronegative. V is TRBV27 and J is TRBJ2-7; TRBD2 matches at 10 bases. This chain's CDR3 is CASSPVAGGYEQYF. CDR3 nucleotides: TGTGCCAGCAGTCCAGTAGCGGGAGGCTACGAGCAGTACTTC.